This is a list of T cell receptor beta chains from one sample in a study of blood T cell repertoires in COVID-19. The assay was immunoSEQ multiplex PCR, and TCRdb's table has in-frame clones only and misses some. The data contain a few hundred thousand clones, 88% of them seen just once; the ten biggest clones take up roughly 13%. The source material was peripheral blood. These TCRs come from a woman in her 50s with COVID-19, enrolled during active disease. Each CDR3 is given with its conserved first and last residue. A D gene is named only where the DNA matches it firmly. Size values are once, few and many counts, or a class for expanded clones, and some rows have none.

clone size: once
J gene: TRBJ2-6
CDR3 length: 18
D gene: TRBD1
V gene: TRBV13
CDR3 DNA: TGTGCCAGCAGCTCCGTGGGACAGGGGGCTAATGGGGCCAACGTCCTGACTTTC
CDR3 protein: CASSSVGQGANGANVLTF

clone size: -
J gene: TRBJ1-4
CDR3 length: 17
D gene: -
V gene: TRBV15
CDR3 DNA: TGTGCCACCAGCAGCCGACGGCCGGGAGGTTATGGTGAAAAACTGTTTTTT
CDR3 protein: CATSSRRPGGYGEKLFF

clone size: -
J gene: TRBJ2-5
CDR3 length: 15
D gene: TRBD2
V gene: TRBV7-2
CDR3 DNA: TGTGCCAGCAGCTTCACTGCGGGGGTTAGGGGGACCCAGTACTTC
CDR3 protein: CASSFTAGVRGTQYF

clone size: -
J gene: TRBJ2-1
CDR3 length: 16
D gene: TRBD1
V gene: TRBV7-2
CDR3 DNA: TGTGCCAGCAGCTTCCAGGGGGTAGCACGAAAAAATGAGCAGTTCTTC
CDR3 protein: CASSFQGVARKNEQFF

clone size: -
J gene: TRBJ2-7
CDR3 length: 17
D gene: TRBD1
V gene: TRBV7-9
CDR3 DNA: TGTGCCAGCAGCTCGTCCCGGGACAGGTCTTACTCCTACGAGCAGTACTTC
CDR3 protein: CASSSSRDRSYSYEQYF

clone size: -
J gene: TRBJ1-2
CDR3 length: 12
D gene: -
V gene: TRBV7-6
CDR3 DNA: TGTGCCAGCGAGGAAGTGGGGCTGGGCTACACCTTC
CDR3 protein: CASEEVGLGYTF

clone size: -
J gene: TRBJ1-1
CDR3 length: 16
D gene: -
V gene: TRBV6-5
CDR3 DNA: TGTGCCAGCAGTTACGTACAGGGATGGGGGAACACTGAAGCTTTCTTT
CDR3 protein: CASSYVQGWGNTEAFF

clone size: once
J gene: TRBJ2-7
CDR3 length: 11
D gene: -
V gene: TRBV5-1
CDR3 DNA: TGCGCCAGCAGCTTGGGCGGGAAGCAGTACTTC
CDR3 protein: CASSLGGKQYF

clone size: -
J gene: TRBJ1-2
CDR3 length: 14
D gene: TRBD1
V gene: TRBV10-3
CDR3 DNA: TGTGCCATCAGTGCACTGGGACAGCTCTATGGCTACACCTTC
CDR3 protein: CAISALGQLYGYTF

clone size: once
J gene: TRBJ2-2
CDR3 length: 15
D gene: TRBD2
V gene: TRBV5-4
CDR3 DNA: TGTGCCAGCAGCTACGCGGGGGGTCCCACCGGGGAGCTGTTTTTT
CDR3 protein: CASSYAGGPTGELFF

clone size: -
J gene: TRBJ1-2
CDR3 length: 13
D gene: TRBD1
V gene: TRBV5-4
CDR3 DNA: TGTGCCAGCACCCAGGGGGCTCCCTATGGCTACACCTTC
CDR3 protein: CASTQGAPYGYTF

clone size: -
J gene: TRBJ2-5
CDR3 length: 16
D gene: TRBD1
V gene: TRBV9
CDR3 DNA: TGTGCCAGCAGCGTGGGGTTGACAGGGTCAGATGAGACCCAGTACTTC
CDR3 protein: CASSVGLTGSDETQYF

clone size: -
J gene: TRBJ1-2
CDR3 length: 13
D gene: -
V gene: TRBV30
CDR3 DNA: TGTGCCTGGAGTGTATTTCCTCAGGGGGGCTACACCTTC
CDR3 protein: CAWSVFPQGGYTF